Each of the 22 T cell receptor beta chains below was sequenced from the same sample in a study of blood T cells in healthy people across ages (dated by TCRdb to between 2014 and 2017). The receptor library was made with 5' RACE. TCRdb lists the instrument as Illumina HiSeq 2500. A second 7 to 11 cycle PCR used a sample-barcoded 5' primer and a J-beta primer mix. TCRdb reprocessed the public reads (quality trimming at Q25 with fastp, clone calling with MiXCR) and kept in-frame beta chains. Each entry is one CDR3 protein sequence, shown with its most common DNA and genes. This sample has more than 900,000 distinct CDR3 sequences in its table, and approximately 26% of those were observed once. The ten largest clonotypes hold around 0.7% of the sample. The same data also contributed to another study, on T cells of mothers and their children.

The sample comprised blood. These receptors were taken from a girl aged 2 to 10 in good health.

CDR3 nucleotides: TGTGCCATCAGATCGGGACAGGCCTACACCGGGGAGCTGTTTTTT. Its protein is CAIRSGQAYTGELFF. This chain links TRBV10-3 with TRBJ2-2; TRBD1 matches at 8 bases. Germline CDR1 ENHRY, CDR2 SYGVKD. CDR3 length: 15 amino acids. Unmatched junction bases numbered 6, after V lost 6 bases and J lost 3 bases.

The chain combines TRBV11-2 with TRBJ1-4; D perhaps matches TRBD1 (6 bases). Looked up from germline, CDR1 is SGHAT and CDR2 is FQNNGV. The CDR3 extends over 14 amino acids. With 4 bases removed from V and 8 bases from J, the gap between germline ends came to 14 bases. Written as DNA, the CDR3 is TGTGCCAGCAGCTCTGCACAGGGATGGGAAAAACTGTTTTTT. Translated: CASSSAQGWEKLFF.

This clonotype was seen a single time. The chain uses TRBV28 and TRBJ2-7, with 11 positions matching TRBD1. Trimming took 5 bases from V and 6 from J; bases not matched to a gene: 6. The CDR3 runs 14 residues. Germline V gene lookup returns CDR1 MDHEN and CDR2 SYDVKM. The CDR3 DNA follows: TGTGCCAGCAGTCCCCCGGACAGGGGGCTCGAGCAGTACTTC. It is translated as CASSPPDRGLEQYF.

V gene TRBV29-1 combines with J gene TRBJ2-5; unclear D gene. The assigned J gene may be wrong: the sequence end matches TRBJ2-1 better. Germline lookup yields CDR1 SQVTM and CDR2 ANQGSEA. This CDR3 comprises 11 residues. The CDR3 region is CSVESLEEQFF. CDR3 coding DNA: TGCAGCGTTGAATCCCTAGAGGAGCAGTTCTTC.

This clonotype appeared a few times. This chain connects TRBV11-3 to TRBJ2-5; D may be TRBD2 (6 bases). The CDR3 runs to 15 residues. CDR1 and CDR2 from the germline V gene are SGHNT and YENEEA. V was pared by 5 bases and J by 9 bases, with 22 bases between. The CDR3 DNA sequence: TGTGCCAGCAGCCCCCCACGGACCCACGTAGCGGCCCAGTACTTC. The encoded protein is CASSPPRTHVAAQYF.

This clonotype was seen more than once but under ten times. V and J are TRBV5-1 and TRBJ2-5, with D unresolved. The DNA end is more similar to TRBJ2-1, so the J call may be wrong. Germline CDR1 is SGHRS and CDR2 is YFSETQ. The CDR3 is 12 residues long. The CDR3 reads CASSIDQGEQFF. The CDR3 bases are TGCGCCAGCAGCATCGACCAAGGGGAGCAGTTCTTC.

The rearrangement uses TRBV28 and TRBJ2-7; 9 nucleotides agree with TRBD1. The J segment lost 7 bases and the V segment lost 3 bases, leaving 10 bases of the junction unmatched. Germline V gene sequence: CDR1 MDHEN, CDR2 SYDVKM. The CDR3 totals 15 residues. Here the CDR3 DNA reads TGTGCCAGCAGTTTTTGGGGACAGGGCCCCAGAGAGCAGTACTTC. This gives the protein CASSFWGQGPREQYF.

The chain has TRBV6-5 and TRBJ1-2; D perhaps matches TRBD1 (6 bases). The germline CDR1 and CDR2 sequences are MNHEY and SVGAGI. Trimming pared 3 bases from V and 6 bases from J, leaving 11 bases between. The CDR3 extends over 13 amino acids. CDR3 in DNA: TGTGCCAGCAGTTATGGACAGACAGATGGCTACACCTTC. It is translated as CASSYGQTDGYTF.

The chain has TRBV3-1 and TRBJ1-2; 7 bases fit TRBD1. This CDR3 spans 16 amino acids. Germline CDR1 LGHDT, CDR2 YNNKEL (reference sequence). The V and J ends lost 4 bases and 2 bases, in that order; junction bases with no gene match: 10. CDR3: CASSLSWTGSNYGYTF. The CDR3 DNA reads TGTGCCAGCAGCCTCTCCTGGACAGGATCCAACTATGGCTACACCTTC.

This clonotype has a handful of counts. CDR3 bases: TGTGCCAGCAGCTTAGATAACGGGAGGTCAATTTACGAGCAGTACTTC. Its translation: CASSLDNGRSIYEQYF. The gene calls are TRBV11-2 and TRBJ2-7; 7 bases are a match to TRBD2. The CDR3 has 16 residues. Looked up from germline, CDR1 is SGHAT and CDR2 is FQNNGV. Trimming took 0 bases from V and 4 from J; bases not matched to a gene: 9.

There are a few counts of this clonotype. The chain recombines TRBV29-1 with TRBJ2-7, with D unclear. The CDR3 loop spans 13 amino acids. The V gene lost 4 bases and the J gene lost 0 bases, with 10 bases spanning the gap. Germline V gene data show CDR1 as SQVTM and CDR2 as ANQGSEA. CDR3 in amino acids: CSVVMAASYEQYF. CDR3 bases: TGCAGCGTTGTTATGGCAGCCTCCTACGAGCAGTACTTC.

This chain links TRBV7-6 with TRBJ2-2, with a tentative D call TRBD1 (6 bases). Germline V gives CDR1 SGHVS, CDR2 FNYEAQ. CDR3 length: 14 amino acids. Deletions cut 6 bases from V and 4 bases from J, with 12 bases between. Here the CDR3 DNA reads TGTGCCAGCAGTAGACAGGAAAGCACCGGGGAGCTGTTTTTT. Its translation: CASSRQESTGELFF.

This clonotype was observed a few times. The chain has TRBV5-5 and TRBJ1-1; 8 bases match TRBD1. The germline V gene encodes CDR1 SGHKS and CDR2 YYEKEE (reference sequence). There are 15 residues in the CDR3. The ends lost 1 base at V and 4 bases at J; junction bases unmatched: 6. CDR3 amino acids: CASSLTGGDLTEAFF. CDR3 coding DNA: TGTGCCAGCAGCTTGACAGGGGGGGACCTCACTGAAGCTTTCTTT.

This CDR3 is CASSSGRPPYEQYF. The CDR3 bases are TGTGCCAGCAGCTCGGGACGGCCACCTTACGAGCAGTACTTC. The chain couples TRBV7-3 to TRBJ2-7; possibly TRBD1 or TRBD2 for D (5 bases each). V lost 4 bases to trimming and J lost 4 bases, with 14 bases between them. Germline V gene sequence: CDR1 SGHTA, CDR2 FQGTGA. The CDR3 contains 14 residues.

This clonotype was recorded a few times. This sequence joins TRBV29-1 and TRBJ2-7; 7 positions agree with TRBD2. The V gene end was trimmed by 5 bases and the J gene end by 4 bases; junction bases not matched to a gene: 8. Germline CDR1 SQVTM, CDR2 ANQGSEA. The CDR3 spans 13 residues. This CDR3 reads CSVLGGNFYEQYF. For the CDR3, the DNA is TGCAGCGTTTTGGGAGGGAACTTTTACGAGCAGTACTTC.

The V and J genes are TRBV10-3 and TRBJ2-1; D call uncertain. Germline assignment: CDR1 ENHRY and CDR2 SYGVKD. The CDR3 totals 17 residues. V was pared by 0 bases and J by 0 bases, with 12 bases between. In DNA, the CDR3 is TGTGCCATCAGTGAGTCACCGGGTGAGAGCTCCTACAATGAGCAGTTCTTC. This codes for CAISESPGESSYNEQFF.

This clonotype was counted only a few times. This chain connects TRBV12-3 or TRBV12-4 to TRBJ2-7; no clear D. This CDR3 spans 13 amino acids. Deletions cut 3 bases from V and 0 bases from J, with 6 bases between. The CDR3 bases are TGTGCCAGCAGTTTTGAGAACTCCTACGAGCAGTACTTC. Encoded protein: CASSFENSYEQYF.

The J gene is TRBJ2-7, the V gene TRBV3-1; 8 bases agree with TRBD2. Looked up from germline, CDR1 is LGHDT and CDR2 is YNNKEL (reference sequence). The J segment lost 2 bases and the V segment lost 4 bases, leaving 10 bases of the junction unmatched. This CDR3 comprises 16 residues. The CDR3, as DNA: TGTGCCAGCAGCCGTACCCAAGTTAGCGGGGCCTACGAGCAGTACTTC. Translating it yields CASSRTQVSGAYEQYF.

This sequence joins TRBV6-5 and TRBJ2-7, with 13 bases matching TRBD2. Germline CDR1 and CDR2: MNHEY and SVGAGI. The CDR3 runs to 15 residues. V lost 6 bases, J lost 2 bases, and 4 bases stayed unmatched. In nucleotides, the CDR3 is TGTGCCAGCAGACTACTAGCGGGAGGGCCCTACGAGCAGTACTTC. Translated, it gives CASRLLAGGPYEQYF.

The chain carries TRBV9 and TRBJ2-3; D not resolved. The CDR3 runs to 12 residues. Germline V gene lookup returns CDR1 SGDLS and CDR2 YYNGEE. Trimming stripped 4 bases from V and 6 bases from J, with 9 bases between. CDR3 in DNA: TGTGCCAGCAGCAAGTATGATGATACGCAGTATTTT. It codes for CASSKYDDTQYF. Using reference TRBV9 and TRBJ2-3 for the parts outside the CDR3, the full variable domain is DSGVTQTPKHLITATGQRVTLRCSPRSGDLSVYWYQQSLDQGLQFLIQYYNGEERAKGNILERFSAQQFPDLHSELNLSSLELGDSALYFCASSKYDDTQYFGPGTRLTVL.

The rearrangement joins TRBV29-1 to TRBJ2-7; D is unresolved. V was pared by 4 bases and J by 3 bases, with 10 bases between. The CDR3 length is 12 residues. Germline CDR1 and CDR2: SQVTM and ANQGSEA. DNA of the CDR3: TGCAGCGTTGCGTCCCAAAACTACGAGCAGTACTTC. Translation: CSVASQNYEQYF.

The rearrangement links TRBV7-6 to TRBJ1-4; D call uncertain. The CDR3 consists of 16 residues. CDR1 and CDR2 (germline): SGHVS, FNYEAQ. The V end lost 5 bases, the J end lost 7 bases, and 20 bases lay between the germline ends. CDR3 bases: TGTGCCAGCAGCCCCCATTCGGGAGGGCTTATTGAAAAACTGTTTTTT. Translating gives CASSPHSGGLIEKLFF.